This T cell receptor (beta chain) was recovered during a study of cytomegalovirus exposure and HLA in healthy donors. As for this clone: Antigen specificity is unknown.

With 60 Vbeta and 13 Jbeta primers, the PCR was carried out. Sequencing was performed with immunoSEQ multiplex PCR; in TCRdb, only in-frame clones are kept and a portion is missing. The table lists some 160,000 clones. J gave up 5 bases and V 6 bases, and 20 bases lay outside the gene matches. The CDR3 covers 18 residues. Germline values: CDR1 MNHEY, CDR2 SMNVEV (reference sequence). General study findings and limits: TCR beta chains associated with HLA were, in a later analysis, more clonally expanded than equally common others. An Asian-associated ancestry cluster reportedly showed fewer N-insertions than the roughly 600-donor mean in a later analysis.

The TCR was taken from a man aged 30 to 45 in good health and CMV-seronegative. Specimen: PBMCs. The V gene is TRBV27, the J gene TRBJ2-7; 9 bases are shared with TRBD2. The CDR3 DNA reads as TGTGCCAGCAGCGCTTGGGGGGGGGCGGGAGGGGTCTCTAACGAGCAGTACTTC. This sequence encodes CASSAWGGAGGVSNEQYF.